This TCR beta chain was obtained from a study of T-cell memory formation after mild COVID-19. Study background: TCR clusters showed largely donor specificity. Broader study findings: The CD4+ clones that contracted clustered mainly within CM and EM, and the CD8+ clones concentrated in EMRA. CD4/CD8 balance held among clones contracting day 15 to 85, and later expanders leaned CD4+.

This clonotype was seen a few times. Its cognate antigen is unknown. Constant-segment primers were used for 5'RACE, and the resulting TCR alpha and TCR beta cDNA libraries carried sample barcodes and UMIs. TCRdb redid the calling of the 5' RACE reads with MiXCR, one entry per CDR3 protein. This table holds 130,000 to 150,000 distinct CDR3 sequences, 6% to 7% found once. This CDR3 has 13 residues. CDR1 and CDR2 from the germline V gene are SGHVS and FNYEAQ. Trimming took off 2 bases at V and 6 bases at J, with 9 bases between the two ends. The sequenced material came from PBMCs or a T cell subset sorted from them (not recorded which). The chain recombines TRBV7-6 with TRBJ2-3; TRBD1 might be the D (5 bases). The origin of this receptor is an adult woman who had mild COVID-19 (a few samples of this study predate the infection). Cell type and time point are not known. The CDR3 DNA is TGTGCCAGCAGCTTAATTAGACAGGATACGCAGTATTTT. This encodes CASSLIRQDTQYF.